A selection of T cell receptor beta chains follows, all from one sample in a study of blood T cell repertoires in COVID-19. Generated by immunoSEQ multiplex PCR, the TCRdb table keeps only in-frame clones and is missing some. The data contain tens of thousands of clones, roughly 85% of them singletons. Specimen: peripheral blood. The source is a man aged 30 to 45 with acute or convalescent COVID-19. CDR3s include the opening cysteine and the closing phenylalanine or tryptophan. D genes are given only for firm matches. The size entry is marked missing in some rows and otherwise reads once, few, many or a size class.

j_call v_call clone_size d_call cdr3_nt cdr3_aa
TRBJ2-1 TRBV12-5 . TRBD1 TGTGCTAGTGGCCCCGGACAGGGGAGGGACAATGAGCAGTTCTTC CASGPGQGRDNEQFF
TRBJ1-4 TRBV18 . . TGTGCCAGCTCGCTCCTGGCCCAGACTAATGAAAAACTGTTTTTT CASSLLAQTNEKLFF
TRBJ1-1 TRBV2 . . TGTGCGGACGGGGAGAACACTGAAGCTTTCTTT CADGENTEAFF
TRBJ1-6 TRBV3-1/TRBV3-2 . . TGTGCCAGCAGCCAAGGAAGTCTGACAGACGAGTATTCACCCCTCCACTTT CASSQGSLTDEYSPLHF
TRBJ2-7 TRBV6-2/TRBV6-3 . . TGTGCCAGCAGTAGCGCCTACAGGGTCAACGAGCAGTACTTC CASSSAYRVNEQYF
TRBJ1-5 TRBV6-1 . . TGTGCCAGCAGTGATCCAGGGCAGCCCCAGCATTTT CASSDPGQPQHF
TRBJ1-5 TRBV2 . TRBD1 TGTGCCAGCAGTTCCGGGACAGCGGGCAATCAGCCCCAGCATTTT CASSSGTAGNQPQHF
TRBJ1-3 TRBV24-1 . . TGTGCCACCAGTGCCCCTCCATCGCGGGGAAACACCATATATTTT CATSAPPSRGNTIYF
TRBJ1-1 TRBV6-5 once . TGTGCCAGCAGTTACTCCGCCGGGGTTAGCACTGAAGCTTTCTTT CASSYSAGVSTEAFF
TRBJ2-1 TRBV10-3 . . TGTGCCATCCTAGAGGGGGACTCCTACAATGAGCAGTTCTTC CAILEGDSYNEQFF
TRBJ1-2 TRBV18 . TRBD1 TGTGCCAGCTCACCAAGGACAGGGTTATACTATGGCTACACCTTC CASSPRTGLYYGYTF
TRBJ2-1 TRBV7-2 . . TGTGCCAGCAGCTTAGCGCTAGGGGTAAATGAGCAGTTCTTC CASSLALGVNEQFF
TRBJ1-3 TRBV3-1/TRBV3-2 once . TGTGCCAGCAGCCAAGATCTCTCGGGGGAAAACACCATATATTTT CASSQDLSGENTIYF
TRBJ2-7 TRBV25-1 . . TGTGCCAGCAGTGAAGCAGGGTTGAACGAGCAGTACTTC CASSEAGLNEQYF
TRBJ1-3 TRBV9 . . TGTGCCAGCAGCGTAGGGAACAGCGGAAACACCATATATTTT CASSVGNSGNTIYF
TRBJ1-2 TRBV3-1/TRBV3-2 . TRBD1 TGTGCCAGCAGCCAAGGGACAGGGATATATGATGGCTACACCTTC CASSQGTGIYDGYTF
TRBJ2-1 TRBV7-2 . . TGTGCCAGCAGCTCCCGAAGTAGGGAGGAGCGGTTCTTC CASSSRSREERFF
TRBJ1-6 TRBV19 . TRBD1 TGTGCCAGTAGCCGCTCCCGGGACAGGGGGCGAAGGAATTCACCCCTCCACTTT CASSRSRDRGRRNSPLHF
TRBJ2-5 TRBV19 . TRBD1 TGTGCCAGTAGTGCGGACAGGGCTACGAAGACCCAGTACTTC CASSADRATKTQYF
TRBJ2-2 TRBV5-1 . . TGCGCCAGCAGCCTCGGGACTCATACCGGGGAGCTGTTTTTT CASSLGTHTGELFF
TRBJ2-1 TRBV12-3/TRBV12-4 . . TGTGCCAGCAGTTTAATCGAGCATGAGCAGTTCTTC CASSLIEHEQFF
TRBJ1-6 TRBV23-1 few TRBD1 TGCGCCAGCAGTCCGGGACAGGGTACAGGTTCACCCCTCCACTTT CASSPGQGTGSPLHF